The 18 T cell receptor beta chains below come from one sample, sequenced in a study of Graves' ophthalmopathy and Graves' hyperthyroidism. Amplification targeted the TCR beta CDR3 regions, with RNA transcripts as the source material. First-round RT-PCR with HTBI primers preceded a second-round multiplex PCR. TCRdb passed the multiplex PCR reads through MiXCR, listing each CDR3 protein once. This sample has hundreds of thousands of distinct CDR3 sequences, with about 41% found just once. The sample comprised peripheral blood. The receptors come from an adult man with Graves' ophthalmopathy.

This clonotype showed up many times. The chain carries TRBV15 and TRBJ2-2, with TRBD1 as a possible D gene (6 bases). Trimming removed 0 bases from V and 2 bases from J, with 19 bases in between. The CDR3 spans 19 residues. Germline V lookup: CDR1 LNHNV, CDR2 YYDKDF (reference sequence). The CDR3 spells CATSRDLMTGTINTGELFF. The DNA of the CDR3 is TGTGCCACCAGCAGAGACCTGATGACCGGGACAATTAACACCGGGGAGCTGTTTTTT.

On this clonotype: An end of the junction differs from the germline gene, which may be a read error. DNA of the CDR3: TGTGCCATCAGTGGGCTTGGACAGGGGGCCCACGATCAGTACTTC. Its translation: CAISGLGQGAHDQYF. This chain joins TRBV10-3 and TRBJ2-7; 11 bases are a match to TRBD1. This CDR3 has 15 amino acids. Germline V gene lookup returns CDR1 ENHRY and CDR2 SYGVKD.

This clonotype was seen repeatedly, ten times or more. The CDR3 region has the DNA TGCAGCGCCGGGACAGGCAGCTACGAGCAGTACTTC. Its translation is CSAGTGSYEQYF. This chain connects TRBV29-1 to TRBJ2-7; 8 nucleotides line up with TRBD1. There are 12 residues in the CDR3. After removal of 7 bases from V and 3 bases from J, the junction contained 5 bases not matched to a gene. The V gene's germline CDR1 is SQVTM and CDR2 ANQGSEA.

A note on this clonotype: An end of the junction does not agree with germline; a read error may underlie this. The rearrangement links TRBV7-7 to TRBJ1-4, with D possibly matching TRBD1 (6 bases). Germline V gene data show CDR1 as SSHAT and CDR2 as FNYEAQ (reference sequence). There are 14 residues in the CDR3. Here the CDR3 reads CASSLSGGGEKLFF. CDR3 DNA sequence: TGTGCTAGCAGCCTAAGCGGGGGCGGAGAAAAACTGTTTTTT.

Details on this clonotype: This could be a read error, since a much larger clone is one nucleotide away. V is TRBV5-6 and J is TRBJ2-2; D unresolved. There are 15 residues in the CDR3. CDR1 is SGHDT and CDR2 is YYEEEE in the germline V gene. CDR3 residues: CAGSLTGWETGELFF. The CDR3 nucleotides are TGTGCCGGCAGCTTGACGGGCTGGGAAACCGGGGAGCTGTTTTTT. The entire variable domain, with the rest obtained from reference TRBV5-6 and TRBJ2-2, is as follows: DAGVTQSPTHLIKTRGQQVTLRCSPKSGHDTVSWYQQALGQGPQFIFQYYEEEERQRGNFPDRFSGHQFPNYSSELNVNALLLGDSALYLCAGSLTGWETGELFFGEGSRLTVL.

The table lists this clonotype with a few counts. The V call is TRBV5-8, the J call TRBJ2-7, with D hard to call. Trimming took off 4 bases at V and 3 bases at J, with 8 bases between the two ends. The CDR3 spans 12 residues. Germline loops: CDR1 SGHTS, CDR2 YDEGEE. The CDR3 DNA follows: TGTGCCAGCAGCAACCAGTACTACGAGCAGTACTTC. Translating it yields CASSNQYYEQYF.

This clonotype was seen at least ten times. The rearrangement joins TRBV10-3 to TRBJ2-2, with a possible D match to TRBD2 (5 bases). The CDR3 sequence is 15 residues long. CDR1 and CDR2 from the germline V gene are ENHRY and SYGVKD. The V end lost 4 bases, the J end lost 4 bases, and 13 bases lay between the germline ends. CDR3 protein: CAISAFGLLTGELFF. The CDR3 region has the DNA TGTGCCATCAGTGCATTTGGACTTCTCACCGGGGAGCTGTTTTTT.

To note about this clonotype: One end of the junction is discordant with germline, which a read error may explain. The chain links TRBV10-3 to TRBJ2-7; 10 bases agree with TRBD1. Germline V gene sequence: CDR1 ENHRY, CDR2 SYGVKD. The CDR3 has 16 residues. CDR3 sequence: CASSPHRTGGSYEQYF. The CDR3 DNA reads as TGTGCCAGCAGTCCGCATAGGACAGGGGGATCTTACGAGCAGTACTTC.

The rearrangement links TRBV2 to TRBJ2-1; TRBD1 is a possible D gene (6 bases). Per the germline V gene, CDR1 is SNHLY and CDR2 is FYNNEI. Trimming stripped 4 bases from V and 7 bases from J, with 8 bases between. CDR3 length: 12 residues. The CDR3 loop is CASSVDRNEQFF. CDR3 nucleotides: TGTGCCAGCAGTGTAGACAGGAATGAGCAGTTCTTC.

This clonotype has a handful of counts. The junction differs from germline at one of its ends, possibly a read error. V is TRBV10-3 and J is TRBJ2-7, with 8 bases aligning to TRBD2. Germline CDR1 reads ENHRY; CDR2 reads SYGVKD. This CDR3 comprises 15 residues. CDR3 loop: CASSEEGPTSGGQYF. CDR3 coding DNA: TGTGCCAGCAGTGAAGAGGGTCCTACTAGCGGCGGGCAGTACTTC.

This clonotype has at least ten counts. Written as DNA, the CDR3 is TGTGCCAGCAGCTCACACGCGAATTACGAGCAGTACTTC. Translation: CASSSHANYEQYF. The V call is TRBV7-9, the J call TRBJ2-7; D not certain. Germline values: CDR1 SEHNR, CDR2 FQNEAQ (reference sequence). The length of the CDR3 is 13 residues. Deletions cut 4 bases from V and 4 bases from J, with 11 bases between.

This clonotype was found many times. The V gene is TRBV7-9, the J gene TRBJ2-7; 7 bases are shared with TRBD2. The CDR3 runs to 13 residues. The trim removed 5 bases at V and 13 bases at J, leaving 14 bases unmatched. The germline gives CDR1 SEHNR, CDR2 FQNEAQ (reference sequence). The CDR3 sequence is CASSADRGVLRYF. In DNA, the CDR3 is TGTGCCAGCAGCGCCGACCGGGGGGTCCTACGATACTTC.

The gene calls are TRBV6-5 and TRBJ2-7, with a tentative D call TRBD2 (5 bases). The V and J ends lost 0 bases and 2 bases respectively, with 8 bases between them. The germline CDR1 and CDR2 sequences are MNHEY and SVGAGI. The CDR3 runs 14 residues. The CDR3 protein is CASSYSVGAYEQYF. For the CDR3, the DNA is TGTGCCAGCAGTTACTCTGTCGGGGCCTACGAGCAGTACTTC.

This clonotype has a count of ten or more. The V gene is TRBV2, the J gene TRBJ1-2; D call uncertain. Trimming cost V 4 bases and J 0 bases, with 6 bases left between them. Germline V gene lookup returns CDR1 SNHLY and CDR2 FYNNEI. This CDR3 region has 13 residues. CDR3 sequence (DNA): TGTGCCAGCAGTGGGGGTGCTAACTATGGCTACACCTTC. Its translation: CASSGGANYGYTF.

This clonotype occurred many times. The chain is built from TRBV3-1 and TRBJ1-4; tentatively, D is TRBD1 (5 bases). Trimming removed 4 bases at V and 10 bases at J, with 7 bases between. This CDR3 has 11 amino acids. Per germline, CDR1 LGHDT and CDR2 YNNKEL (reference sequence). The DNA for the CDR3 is TGTGCCAGCAGCCGAACAGGAAAACTGTTTTTT. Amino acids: CASSRTGKLFF.

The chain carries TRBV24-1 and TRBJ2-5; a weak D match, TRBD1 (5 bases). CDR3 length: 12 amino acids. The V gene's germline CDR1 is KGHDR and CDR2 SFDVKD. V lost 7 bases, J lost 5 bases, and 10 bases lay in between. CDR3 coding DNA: TGTGCCACCAGGGGGTCAGGGGAGACCCAGTACTTC. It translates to CATRGSGETQYF.

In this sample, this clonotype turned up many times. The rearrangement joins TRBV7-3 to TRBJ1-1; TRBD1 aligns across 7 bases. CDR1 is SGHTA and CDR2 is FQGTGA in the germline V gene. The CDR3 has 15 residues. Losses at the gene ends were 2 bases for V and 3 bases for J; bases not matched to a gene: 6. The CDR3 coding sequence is TGTGCCAGCAGCTTATCAGGGGGAAGAGACACTGAAGCTTTCTTT. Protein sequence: CASSLSGGRDTEAFF.

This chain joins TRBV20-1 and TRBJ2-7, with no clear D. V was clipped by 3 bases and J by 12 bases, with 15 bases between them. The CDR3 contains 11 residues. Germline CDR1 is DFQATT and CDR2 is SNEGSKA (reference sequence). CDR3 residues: CSASRSDIPYF. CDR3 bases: TGCAGTGCTAGTCGGTCTGATATACCGTACTTC.